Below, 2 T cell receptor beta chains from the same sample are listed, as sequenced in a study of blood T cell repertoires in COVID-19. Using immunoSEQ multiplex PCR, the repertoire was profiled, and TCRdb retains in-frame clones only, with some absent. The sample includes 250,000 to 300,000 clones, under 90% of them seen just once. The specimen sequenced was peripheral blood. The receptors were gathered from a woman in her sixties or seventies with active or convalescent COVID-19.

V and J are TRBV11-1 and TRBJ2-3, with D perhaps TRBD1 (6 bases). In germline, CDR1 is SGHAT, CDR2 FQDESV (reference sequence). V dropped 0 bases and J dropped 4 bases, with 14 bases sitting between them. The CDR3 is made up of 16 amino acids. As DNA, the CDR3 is TGTGCCAGCAGCTTAGCGTGGGGGCGAGGCGCAGATACGCAGTATTTT. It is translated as CASSLAWGRGADTQYF.

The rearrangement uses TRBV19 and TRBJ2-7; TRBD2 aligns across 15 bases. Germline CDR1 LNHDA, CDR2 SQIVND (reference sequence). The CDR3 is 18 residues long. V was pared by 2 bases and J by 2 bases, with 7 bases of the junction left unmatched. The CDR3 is CASSISRTSGGAAYEQYF. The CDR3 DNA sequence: TGTGCCAGTAGTATATCTCGGACTAGCGGGGGGGCGGCCTACGAGCAGTACTTC. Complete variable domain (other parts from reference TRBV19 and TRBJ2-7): DGGITQSPKYLFRKEGQNVTLSCEQNLNHDAMYWYRQDPGQGLRLIYYSQIVNDFQKGDIAEGYSVSREKKESFPLTVTSAQKNPTAFYLCASSISRTSGGAAYEQYFGPGTRLTVT.